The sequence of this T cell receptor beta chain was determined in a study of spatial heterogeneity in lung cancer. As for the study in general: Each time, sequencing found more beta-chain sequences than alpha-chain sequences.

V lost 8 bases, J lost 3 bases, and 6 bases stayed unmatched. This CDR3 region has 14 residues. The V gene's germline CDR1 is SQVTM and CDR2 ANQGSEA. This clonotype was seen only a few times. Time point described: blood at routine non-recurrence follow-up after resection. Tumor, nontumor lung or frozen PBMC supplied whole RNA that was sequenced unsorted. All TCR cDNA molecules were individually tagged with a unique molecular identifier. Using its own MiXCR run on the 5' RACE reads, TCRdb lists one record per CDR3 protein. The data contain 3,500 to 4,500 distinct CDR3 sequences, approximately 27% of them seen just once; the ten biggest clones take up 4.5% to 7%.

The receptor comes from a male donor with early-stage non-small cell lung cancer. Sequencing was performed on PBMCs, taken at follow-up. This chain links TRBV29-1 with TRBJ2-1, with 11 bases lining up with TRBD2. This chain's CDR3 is CSHGGTSGYNEQFF. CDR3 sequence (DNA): TGCAGCCACGGCGGGACTAGCGGCTACAATGAGCAGTTCTTC.